The clone carrying this T cell receptor beta chain was found many times. Its antigen is not known. From the PCR reads, TCRdb re-called clones with MiXCR. The profile shows approximately 38,000 clones, around 30% of them singletons. The CDR3 is made up of 14 amino acids. V was shortened by 7 bases and J by 4 bases, with 16 bases between the two germline ends. This specimen comes from a study of metastatic and nonmetastatic thyroid tumors. General observations from the study: It was reportedly found that TCR beta diversity was significantly higher in malignant thyroid tumors than in benign nodules, a difference seen in both blood and tumor samples.

Patients underwent thyroid surgery, and none had received any treatment before it. The V and J genes are TRBV12-3 or TRBV12-4 and TRBJ2-5; a possible D gene is TRBD1 (6 bases). The clonotype comes from a male donor with papillary thyroid cancer or a benign thyroid nodule (not recorded which). Some clones in this sample may be carry-over from other donors' samples. Sequencing used blood. This CDR3 is CASTQGSPRETQYF. As DNA, the CDR3 is TGTGCCAGCACCCAGGGGAGCCCTCGAGAGACCCAGTACTTC.